Listed below are T cell receptor beta chains from one sample, sequenced in a study of cytomegalovirus exposure and HLA in healthy donors. TCRdb's table, derived via immunoSEQ multiplex PCR, lists solely in-frame clones and lacks some. The sample holds under 200,000 clones, 65% to 85% seen once. The sample comprised PBMCs. These receptors all come from a man aged 60 to 75 in good health and CMV-seronegative. CDR3s include the opening cysteine and the closing phenylalanine or tryptophan. Each record gives: J gene, V gene, clone size, D gene, CDR3 protein, CDR3 DNA. A D gene is named only where the DNA matches it firmly. Some rows mark clone size as missing; the rest say once, few, many or name a class of expanded clone.

>TRBJ2-2|TRBV10-3|few|TRBD2
CAVPRGLADNTGELFF
TGTGCCGTCCCCAGGGGACTAGCGGACAACACCGGGGAGCTGTTTTTT
>TRBJ1-6|TRBV19|NA|TRBD1
CASSRQGADNSPLHF
TGTGCCAGTAGTAGACAGGGGGCGGATAATTCACCCCTCCACTTT
>TRBJ2-3|TRBV6-1|few|TRBD1
CASRTGQPDTQYF
TGTGCCAGCCGGACAGGACAGCCAGATACGCAGTATTTT
>TRBJ2-5|TRBV10-3|NA|TRBD1
CAISEVGVKGASFYGGETQYF
TGTGCCATCAGTGAAGTTGGGGTTAAGGGGGCGAGTTTTTATGGCGGAGAGACCCAGTACTTC
>TRBJ2-6|TRBV29-1|NA|TRBD1
CSVEAGTGGLPGANVLTF
TGCAGCGTTGAGGCCGGGACAGGGGGCCTTCCTGGGGCCAACGTCCTGACTTTC
>TRBJ2-3|TRBV6-6|NA|NA
CASSYSLATDTQYF
TGTGCCAGCAGTTACTCCCTGGCCACAGATACGCAGTATTTT
>TRBJ2-3|TRBV13|NA|NA
CASSFRGGDTQYF
TGTGCCAGCAGCTTTCGCGGGGGCGATACGCAGTATTTT
>TRBJ2-7|TRBV18|NA|NA
CASSPPASTYEQYF
TGTGCCAGCTCACCACCGGCTAGCACCTACGAGCAGTACTTC
>TRBJ2-7|TRBV5-5|few|TRBD2
CASRPRASGVSYEQYF
TGTGCCAGCAGACCTCGGGCTAGCGGGGTCTCCTACGAGCAGTACTTC
>TRBJ2-3|TRBV5-1|NA|NA
CASSLVGAGNGDTQYF
TGCGCCAGCAGCTTGGTAGGGGCGGGAAATGGTGATACGCAGTATTTT
>TRBJ1-5|TRBV27|once|NA
CASRSGLSGQPQHF
TGTGCCAGCAGGTCGGGGTTGAGCGGTCAGCCCCAGCATTTT
>TRBJ2-1|TRBV7-2|once|TRBD1
CASSLTGGTYNEQFF
TGTGCCAGCAGCTTGACAGGGGGGACGTACAATGAGCAGTTCTTC
>TRBJ1-6|TRBV7-2|once|NA
CASRRPGLGSPLHF
TGTGCCAGCAGACGCCCAGGGTTAGGTTCACCCCTCCACTTT
>TRBJ2-3|TRBV7-8|once|NA
CASSKTGGDTQYF
TGTGCCAGCAGCAAAACAGGAGGGGATACGCAGTATTTT
>TRBJ1-5|TRBV2|NA|TRBD1
CASSKGDRDRPQHF
TGTGCCAGCAGTAAGGGGGACAGGGATCGGCCCCAGCATTTT
>TRBJ2-2|TRBV10-3|once|NA
CAISEFDYLEPAGELFF
TGTGCCATCAGTGAGTTCGACTATCTGGAACCCGCCGGGGAGCTGTTTTTT
>TRBJ2-3|TRBV5-1|NA|NA
CASSLAGGTSTDTQYF
TGCGCCAGCAGCTTGGCAGGGGGGACCAGCACAGATACGCAGTATTTT